The 10 T cell receptor beta chains given below trace back to one sample, sequenced in a study of OX40 agonist ivuxolimab in advanced cancers. Data came from immunoSEQ multiplex PCR; TCRdb stores just in-frame clones and leaves some out. The table lists under 50,000 clones, 75% to 80% of them singletons. This specimen consisted of CD4+ or CD8+ T cells sorted from blood, obtained in a trial of the OX40 agonist ivuxolimab. The receptor set was obtained from an adult with an advanced solid tumor such as melanoma, head and neck, liver or kidney cancer.

The V and J genes are TRBV7-9 and TRBJ1-1; tentatively, D is TRBD1 (5 bases). Germline V gene sequence: CDR1 SEHNR, CDR2 FQNEAQ (reference sequence). The CDR3 is 19 amino acids. Trimming pared 5 bases from V and 1 base from J, leaving 26 bases between. CDR3 sequence reads: CASSQNSGPLGGSNTEAFF. The CDR3 DNA sequence: TGTGCCAGCAGCCAAAACTCGGGACCGCTGGGAGGTTCGAACACTGAAGCTTTCTTT.

The V and J genes are TRBV27 and TRBJ2-2, with D possibly matching TRBD2 (5 bases). The CDR3 contains 14 residues. In germline, CDR1 is MNHEY, CDR2 SMNVEV (reference sequence). Between the trimmed V and J ends, which lost 2 bases and 4 bases, there was a span of 8 bases. CDR3 residues: CASSLGGFTGELFF. DNA for the CDR3: TGTGCCAGCAGTTTAGGAGGATTCACCGGGGAGCTGTTTTTT.

This rearrangement joins TRBV2 to TRBJ1-1; possibly TRBD1 for D (5 bases). Germline CDR1 and CDR2: SNHLY and FYNNEI. The CDR3 is made up of 16 amino acids. The V gene lost 0 bases and the J gene lost 7 bases, with 18 bases spanning the gap. The chain's CDR3 is CASSEAGTGLMIEAFF. The CDR3 region has the DNA TGTGCCAGCAGTGAAGCGGGGACCGGGTTAATGATTGAAGCTTTCTTT.

The gene calls are TRBV7-9 and TRBJ2-7, with 11 bases identical to TRBD2. Germline CDR1 is SEHNR and CDR2 is FQNEAQ (reference sequence). This CDR3 has 17 residues. Trimming at V came to 5 bases and at J to 2 bases, leaving 11 bases not matched to a gene. CDR3 sequence: CASSPPAGLAGPYEQYF. The CDR3 DNA reads as TGTGCCAGCAGCCCCCCTGCAGGACTAGCGGGCCCCTACGAGCAGTACTTC. The whole variable domain, remainder taken from reference TRBV7-9 and TRBJ2-7, is DTGVSQNPRHKITKRGQNVTFRCDPISEHNRLYWYRQTLGQGPEFLTYFQNEAQLEKSRLLSDRFSAERPKGSFSTLEIQRTEQGDSAMYLCASSPPAGLAGPYEQYFGPGTRLTVT.

This chain connects TRBV19 to TRBJ2-1, with D perhaps matching TRBD2 (6 bases). The CDR3 covers 11 residues. V was trimmed by 7 bases and J by 10 bases, leaving 11 bases between them. The germline gives CDR1 LNHDA, CDR2 SQIVND (reference sequence). The CDR3 loop is CASIAGLEQFF. In nucleotides, the CDR3 is TGTGCCAGTATTGCCGGACTAGAGCAGTTCTTC.

The V call is TRBV5-4, the J call TRBJ2-2, with D hard to call. CDR3 size: 11 residues. Germline CDR1 reads SGHNT; CDR2 reads YYREEE (reference sequence). Between the trimmed V and J ends, which lost 5 bases and 7 bases, there was a span of 6 bases. The CDR3 protein is CASRTDGELFF. CDR3 coding DNA: TGTGCCAGCAGGACCGACGGGGAGCTGTTTTTT.

The gene calls are TRBV6-6 and TRBJ1-1; D unclear. V lost 2 bases and J lost 3, with 7 bases in between. This CDR3 spans 13 amino acids. Per germline, CDR1 MNHNY and CDR2 SVGAGI (reference sequence). The CDR3 DNA follows: TGTGCCAGCAGTTACCGAAGTTACACTGAAGCTTTCTTT. Amino acid sequence: CASSYRSYTEAFF.

The V and J genes are TRBV4-3 and TRBJ2-5; 10 nucleotides align to TRBD1. There are 16 residues in the CDR3. The ends lost 2 bases at V and 4 bases at J; junction bases unmatched: 7. The germline V gene has CDR1 LGHNA and CDR2 YSLEER. The chain's CDR3 is CASSQQRTGGGETQYF. DNA of the CDR3: TGCGCCAGCAGCCAACAGCGGACAGGGGGAGGAGAGACCCAGTACTTC.

The CDR3 sequence: CASSLTDIYEQYF. The CDR3 region has the DNA TGTGCCAGCAGCTTGACGGACATTTACGAGCAGTACTTC. V and J are TRBV11-3 and TRBJ2-7; perhaps TRBD1 as D (5 bases). The CDR3 is made up of 13 amino acids. V lost 3 bases, J lost 4 bases, and 10 bases lay in between. The germline V gene encodes CDR1 SGHNT and CDR2 YENEEA.

The chain has TRBV15 and TRBJ2-2; TRBD1 agrees at 7 bases. CDR3 length: 17 amino acids. The V and J ends lost 1 base and 3 bases, in that order; junction bases with no gene match: 8. From germline, CDR1 is LNHNV and CDR2 YYDKDF (reference sequence). The CDR3 nucleotides are TGTGCCACCAGCAGAGTCGTCGGGACAGCCTACACCGGGGAGCTGTTTTTT. Translation: CATSRVVGTAYTGELFF.